Below, 15 T cell receptor beta chains from the same sample are listed, as sequenced in a study of T cells after yellow fever vaccination. TCRdb redid the calling of the 5' RACE reads with MiXCR, one entry per CDR3 protein. This sample has 300,000 or so distinct CDR3 sequences, with 6.5% to 8.5% found just once. Material: PBMCs, obtained about 49 days after the first yellow fever vaccination. These receptors were collected from a man younger than 35 who received the YFV17D yellow fever vaccine.

Only a few counts were recorded for this clonotype. The chain uses TRBV20-1 and TRBJ2-1; D gene ambiguous. From germline, CDR1 is DFQATT and CDR2 SNEGSKA (reference sequence). The CDR3 length is 12 residues. Trimming took 5 bases from V and 7 from J, leaving 12 bases between them. For the CDR3, the DNA is TGCAGTGCTGTCCCCCCCGGGAATGAGCAGTTCTTC. Protein: CSAVPPGNEQFF.

This clonotype was counted between two and nine times. The V call is TRBV6-5, the J call TRBJ1-1; D uncertain. Germline values: CDR1 MNHEY, CDR2 SVGAGI. The CDR3 loop spans 14 amino acids. V lost 5 bases and J lost 7, with 17 bases in between. The CDR3: CASSDWRYHFEAFF. The CDR3 nucleotides are TGTGCCAGCAGTGACTGGAGGTACCATTTTGAAGCTTTCTTT.

This clonotype was found many times. The chain couples TRBV5-1 to TRBJ1-2; D is undetermined. Germline V gene data show CDR1 as SGHRS and CDR2 as YFSETQ. The ends were cut back, 0 bases at V and 2 bases at J, with 5 bases in the middle. This CDR3 has 13 amino acids. Here the CDR3 reads CASSLEQNYGYTF. CDR3 sequence (DNA): TGCGCCAGCAGCTTGGAACAGAACTATGGCTACACCTTC. Drawing the rest from reference TRBV5-1 and TRBJ1-2, the complete variable domain is KAGVTQTPRYLIKTRGQQVTLSCSPISGHRSVSWYQQTPGQGLQFLFEYFSETQRNKGNFPGRFSGRQFSNSRSEMNVSTLELGDSALYLCASSLEQNYGYTFGSGTRLTVV.

This clonotype was seen a handful of times. The rearrangement joins TRBV7-2 to TRBJ2-3, with D possibly matching TRBD2 (6 bases). The V end lost 5 bases, the J end lost 6 bases, and 18 bases lay between the germline ends. The CDR3 loop spans 15 amino acids. The germline CDR1 and CDR2 sequences are SGHTA and FQGNSA. The CDR3: CASSLTAGSRDTQYF. The DNA of the CDR3 is TGTGCCAGCAGCCTCACCGCGGGGTCCCGGGATACGCAGTATTTT.

This clonotype was counted many times. The V call is TRBV4-1, the J call TRBJ1-5; 8 nucleotides agree with TRBD1. The CDR3 is 18 residues long. Germline-derived CDR1 and CDR2 are MGHRA and YSYEKL. Trimming took 0 bases from V and 1 from J; bases not matched to a gene: 8. This CDR3 reads CASSQDPQGGLSNQPQHF. The CDR3 DNA reads TGCGCCAGCAGCCAAGATCCACAGGGGGGCTTGAGCAATCAGCCCCAGCATTTT.

This clonotype has a handful of counts. The rearrangement joins TRBV6-5 to TRBJ2-7; 7 bases map to TRBD2. The CDR3 runs to 12 residues. The germline gives CDR1 MNHEY, CDR2 SVGAGI. J was trimmed by 5 bases and V by 5 bases; bases with no gene match: 3. CDR3 sequence (DNA): TGTGCCAGCAGTCCTAGCGGCAACGAGCAGTACTTC. It encodes CASSPSGNEQYF.

Only a few counts were recorded for this clonotype. J is TRBJ2-3 and V is TRBV5-4, with D possibly matching TRBD1 (6 bases). The CDR3 has 14 amino acids. Looked up from germline, CDR1 is SGHNT and CDR2 is YYREEE (reference sequence). V gave up 0 bases and J gave up 4 bases, with 9 bases separating them. CDR3 protein: CASSLGGGPDTQYF. The DNA of the CDR3 is TGTGCCAGCAGCTTGGGAGGGGGACCAGATACGCAGTATTTT. Variable domain in full (rest from reference TRBV5-4 and TRBJ2-3): ETGVTQSPTHLIKTRGQQVTLRCSSQSGHNTVSWYQQALGQGPQFIFQYYREEENGRGNFPPRFSGLQFPNYSSELNVNALELDDSALYLCASSLGGGPDTQYFGPGTRLTVL.

This clonotype was detected a few times. The chain has TRBV10-3 and TRBJ1-2; 7 nucleotides match TRBD1. After removal of 8 bases from V and 8 bases from J, the junction contained 17 bases not matched to a gene. The CDR3 length is 15 residues. Germline CDR1 reads ENHRY; CDR2 reads SYGVKD. This CDR3 reads CAIAQSDRQVGGYTF. The CDR3 bases are TGTGCCATCGCCCAGTCGGACAGGCAGGTGGGGGGCTACACCTTC.

This clonotype was counted at least ten times. CDR3 sequence reads: CSARDPQGGTEAFF. Here the CDR3 DNA reads TGCAGTGCTAGAGATCCCCAGGGTGGAACTGAAGCTTTCTTT. V gene TRBV20-1 combines with J gene TRBJ1-1, with a possible D match to TRBD1 (5 bases). The CDR3 contains 14 residues. Germline V gives CDR1 DFQATT, CDR2 SNEGSKA (reference sequence). The V and J ends lost 0 bases and 5 bases respectively, with 13 bases between them.

In this sample, this clonotype turned up a few times. This chain connects TRBV5-1 to TRBJ1-2; weak D call: TRBD1 (5 bases). In germline, CDR1 is SGHRS, CDR2 YFSETQ. The CDR3 consists of 13 residues. Trimming removed 0 bases at V and 6 bases at J, with 9 bases between. The CDR3 loop reads CASSLVGQHGYTF. CDR3 sequence (DNA): TGCGCCAGCAGCTTGGTTGGACAACATGGCTACACCTTC.

This clonotype was seen repeatedly, ten times or more. The rearrangement joins TRBV7-2 to TRBJ2-7, with TRBD1 identical over 9 bases. Looked up from germline, CDR1 is SGHTA and CDR2 is FQGNSA. Trimming took 2 bases from V and 8 from J; bases not matched to a gene: 7. The CDR3 totals 14 residues. In nucleotides, the CDR3 is TGTGCCAGCAGCTTACTGGGACAGGGTGGTCAGCAGTACTTC. Protein: CASSLLGQGGQQYF.

This clonotype was counted ten times or more. V gene TRBV7-6 combines with J gene TRBJ2-3; 9 bases align to TRBD2. The CDR3 contains 14 residues. Per the germline V gene, CDR1 is SGHVS and CDR2 is FNYEAQ. V trimming: 3 bases; J trimming: 6 bases; junction bases outside the gene matches: 4. The CDR3 DNA sequence: TGTGCCAGCAGCTTTGCGGGGGGGCTTGATACGCAGTATTTT. This encodes CASSFAGGLDTQYF.

This clonotype was detected a few times. This chain joins TRBV6-1 and TRBJ2-1, with 10 nucleotides matching TRBD2. From germline, CDR1 is MNHNS and CDR2 SASEGT. This CDR3 has 16 amino acids. The V and J ends lost 6 bases and 10 bases, in that order; junction bases with no gene match: 15. CDR3 bases: TGTGCCAGCAGGCTTTCGACTAGCGGGCCATCAGGAGAGCAGTTCTTC. This gives the protein CASRLSTSGPSGEQFF.

Many counts were recorded for this clonotype. V usage is TRBV10-3 and J usage is TRBJ2-5; 8 nucleotides line up with TRBD1. The V and J ends lost 6 bases and 4 bases, in that order; junction bases with no gene match: 1. The germline gives CDR1 ENHRY, CDR2 SYGVKD. The CDR3 is made up of 12 amino acids. CDR3 in DNA: TGTGCCATCAGGGGGACAGGAGAGACCCAGTACTTC. This encodes CAIRGTGETQYF.

This clonotype occurred a few times. This chain uses TRBV4-1 with TRBJ2-7; the D is unclear. V lost 1 base and J 6 bases, leaving 10 bases between the germline ends. The CDR3 is 13 residues long. Germline values: CDR1 MGHRA, CDR2 YSYEKL. The chain's CDR3 is CASSQVIHGEQYV. CDR3 coding DNA: TGCGCCAGCAGCCAAGTTATACATGGCGAGCAGTACGTC.